Each of the 20 T cell receptor beta chains below was sequenced from the same sample in a study of cytomegalovirus exposure and HLA in healthy donors. Researchers ran the PCR with 60 Vbeta and 13 Jbeta primers. Profiling relied on immunoSEQ multiplex PCR, and the TCRdb table lists in-frame clones only, not all of them. Of 72,000 or so clones in the sample, 74% were seen once. Input material: PBMCs. These receptors all stem from a human donor in good health.

The chain joins TRBV9 to TRBJ2-5, with D tentatively TRBD2 (6 bases). Germline CDR1 SGDLS, CDR2 YYNGEE. The CDR3 is 16 residues long. Trimming pared 3 bases from V and 2 bases from J, leaving 17 bases between. The CDR3 region has the DNA TGTGCCAGCAGCGCTGCCGGAGGGGCAGGGCAAGAGACCCAGTACTTC. This translates into CASSAAGGAGQETQYF. The variable domain in full, completed from reference TRBV9 and TRBJ2-5, reads DSGVTQTPKHLITATGQRVTLRCSPRSGDLSVYWYQQSLDQGLQFLIQYYNGEERAKGNILERFSAQQFPDLHSELNLSSLELGDSALYFCASSAAGGAGQETQYFGPGTRLLVL.

The chain carries TRBV28 and TRBJ2-6, with D unresolved. The CDR3 is made up of 14 amino acids. V dropped 7 bases and J dropped 0 bases, with 7 bases sitting between them. CDR1 and CDR2 from the germline V gene are MDHEN and SYDVKM. CDR3 nucleotides: TGTGCCAGCACAGGAAACTCTGGGGCCAACGTCCTGACTTTC. This translates into CASTGNSGANVLTF.

The gene calls are TRBV2 and TRBJ2-5; 11 bases map to TRBD1. Germline V gene lookup returns CDR1 SNHLY and CDR2 FYNNEI. Trimming took 6 bases from V and 9 from J; bases not matched to a gene: 9. The CDR3 has 14 amino acids. CDR3: CASSPGTGGRAQYF. CDR3 nucleotides: TGTGCCAGCAGCCCCGGGACAGGGGGTAGAGCCCAGTACTTC.

The genes are TRBV7-8 and TRBJ2-2; TRBD2 is a possible D gene (5 bases). Germline CDR1 and CDR2: SGHVS and FQNEAQ. This CDR3 is built from 17 residues. V gave up 1 base and J gave up 4 bases, with 16 bases separating them. CDR3 residues: CASSLGPGLLGTGELFF. The CDR3 coding sequence is TGTGCCAGCAGCTTAGGCCCGGGGTTACTGGGCACCGGGGAGCTGTTTTTT.

The V call is TRBV2, the J call TRBJ2-2; 14 nucleotides agree with TRBD2. The CDR3 sequence is 17 residues long. V lost 3 bases and J lost 5; bases outside the gene matches: 5. In germline, CDR1 is SNHLY, CDR2 FYNNEI. CDR3 bases: TGTGCCAGCAGTGATGGGACTAGCGGGAGAGGGACCGGGGAGCTGTTTTTT. It encodes CASSDGTSGRGTGELFF.

This sequence joins TRBV4-1 and TRBJ1-5; 12 nucleotides align to TRBD1. V trimming: 1 base; J trimming: 3 bases; junction bases outside the gene matches: 13. The CDR3 extends over 20 amino acids. Germline V gives CDR1 MGHRA, CDR2 YSYEKL. CDR3 amino acids: CASSQGAGTGGRLNNQPQHF. CDR3 nucleotide sequence: TGCGCCAGCAGCCAAGGGGCCGGGACAGGGGGCCGACTAAACAATCAGCCCCAGCATTTT.

V is TRBV5-1 and J is TRBJ2-3; TRBD1 is a possible D gene (6 bases). This CDR3 spans 16 amino acids. The ends were cut back, 0 bases at V and 5 bases at J, with 16 bases in the middle. Looked up from germline, CDR1 is SGHRS and CDR2 is YFSETQ. Written as DNA, the CDR3 is TGCGCCAGCAGCTTGGCCGGGCTAGCCAGGGGAGATACGCAGTATTTT. Translation: CASSLAGLARGDTQYF.

This chain joins TRBV11-3 and TRBJ1-5; 7 bases are a match to TRBD1. This CDR3 region has 14 residues. The trim removed 5 bases at V and 3 bases at J, leaving 4 bases unmatched. Germline lookup yields CDR1 SGHNT and CDR2 YENEEA. DNA of the CDR3: TGTGCCAGCAGCCCGACAGGGAACAATCAGCCCCAGCATTTT. Its protein product is CASSPTGNNQPQHF.

The V and J genes are TRBV6-1 and TRBJ1-3, with D tentatively TRBD1 (5 bases). Germline lookup yields CDR1 MNHNS and CDR2 SASEGT. V gave up 2 bases and J gave up 7 bases, with 6 bases separating them. This CDR3 has 12 residues. The CDR3 DNA sequence: TGTGCCAGCAGTGAAACAGGCAACACCATATATTTT. It encodes CASSETGNTIYF.

V is TRBV30 and J is TRBJ1-2, with 9 bases matching TRBD1. V lost 3 bases and J lost 1; bases outside the gene matches: 9. This CDR3 is built from 16 residues. Looked up from germline, CDR1 is GTSNPN and CDR2 is SVGIG (reference sequence). The CDR3: CAWRVPGTGHNYGYTF. The CDR3 bases are TGTGCCTGGAGAGTCCCCGGGACAGGGCATAACTATGGCTACACCTTC. The variable domain in full, with the rest retrieved from reference TRBV30 and TRBJ1-2, is SQTIHQWPATLVQPVGSPLSLECTVEGTSNPNLYWYRQAAGRGLQLLFYSVGIGQISSEVPQNLSASRPQDRQFILSSKKLLLSDSGFYLCAWRVPGTGHNYGYTFGSGTRLTVV.

The table lists this clone with a few counts. The chain has TRBV9 and TRBJ2-1; the match to TRBD2 covers 12 bases. Trimming cost V 3 bases and J 7 bases; bases outside gene matches: 8. Germline V lookup: CDR1 SGDLS, CDR2 YYNGEE. The CDR3 runs 16 residues. The CDR3 DNA sequence: TGTGCCAGCAGCGCCCCGACTAGCGGGAGTAGAAATGAGCAGTTCTTC. Residues: CASSAPTSGSRNEQFF.

The rearrangement uses TRBV6-1 and TRBJ2-5; D not certain. The J call may be mistaken, given a closer DNA end match to TRBJ2-7. Germline V CDR1 and CDR2: MNHNS, SASEGT. The CDR3 is 13 amino acids. CDR3: CASSADWWREQYF. Written as DNA, the CDR3 is TGTGCCAGCAGTGCTGACTGGTGGCGCGAGCAGTACTTC.

The chain joins TRBV27 to TRBJ2-7; 8 positions match TRBD1. This CDR3 spans 13 amino acids. The ends lost 5 bases at V and 4 bases at J; junction bases unmatched: 4. Per germline, CDR1 MNHEY and CDR2 SMNVEV (reference sequence). CDR3 loop: CASSRTGMYEQYF. The CDR3 DNA sequence: TGTGCCAGCAGTAGGACAGGGATGTACGAGCAGTACTTC.

This clone was counted between two and nine times. J is TRBJ2-2 and V is TRBV9; 9 positions agree with TRBD1. V shed 4 bases, J shed 3 bases, and the junction held 4 bases outside the gene matches. Germline lookup yields CDR1 SGDLS and CDR2 YYNGEE. The CDR3 covers 15 residues. In DNA form, the CDR3 reads TGTGCCAGCAGCACTCGGGACAGGGACACCGGGGAGCTGTTTTTT. Its translation is CASSTRDRDTGELFF.

This clone was counted only a few times. The chain combines TRBV12-5 with TRBJ2-3; possible D gene TRBD2, 5 bases. Trimming removed 0 bases from V and 2 bases from J, with 18 bases in between. The CDR3 is 18 residues long. From germline, CDR1 is LGHNT and CDR2 FRNRAP. This CDR3 is CASGLVRDGITYTDTQYF. The CDR3 DNA sequence: TGTGCTAGTGGTTTGGTACGTGACGGGATAACATACACAGATACGCAGTATTTT.

This clone has more than one count but fewer than ten. The chain employs TRBV7-9 and TRBJ2-4, with 7 bases identical to TRBD1. J was trimmed by 3 bases and V by 2 bases; bases with no gene match: 10. Germline V lookup: CDR1 SEHNR, CDR2 FQNEAQ (reference sequence). This CDR3 is 17 amino acids long. This chain's CDR3 is CASSLPTGHQGKNIQYF. CDR3 nucleotides: TGTGCCAGCAGCTTACCGACAGGGCATCAGGGCAAAAACATTCAGTACTTC.

The chain employs TRBV6-1 and TRBJ2-7; TRBD1 matches at 8 bases. The V gene's germline CDR1 is MNHNS and CDR2 SASEGT. V was clipped by 6 bases and J by 5 bases; unmatched bases: 3. The CDR3 extends over 12 amino acids. This CDR3 is CASRDRAHEQYF. The DNA for the CDR3 is TGTGCCAGCAGGGACAGGGCCCACGAGCAGTACTTC.

This clone was observed a single time. This sequence joins TRBV27 and TRBJ2-3; D perhaps matches TRBD2 (5 bases). The CDR3 is 13 amino acids. The V end lost 7 bases, the J end lost 4 bases, and 12 bases lay between the germline ends. The germline V gene encodes CDR1 MNHEY and CDR2 SMNVEV (reference sequence). As DNA, the CDR3 is TGTGCCAGCATGAGGGTCGAGTCAGATACGCAGTATTTT. This gives the protein CASMRVESDTQYF.

This clone showed up just a few times. The chain employs TRBV9 and TRBJ2-7, with 12 bases identical to TRBD2. CDR3 length: 15 amino acids. Germline lookup yields CDR1 SGDLS and CDR2 YYNGEE. The J segment lost 6 bases and the V segment lost 2 bases, leaving 6 bases of the junction unmatched. CDR3 in DNA: TGTGCCAGCAGCGTCGATGGACTAGCGGGAAGCGAGCAGTACTTC. It is translated as CASSVDGLAGSEQYF.

The chain has TRBV5-1 and TRBJ2-2, with a tentative D call TRBD2 (6 bases). Trimming took 4 bases from V and 5 from J, leaving 12 bases between them. This CDR3 has 14 residues. Per the germline V gene, CDR1 is SGHRS and CDR2 is YFSETQ. The CDR3, as DNA: TGCGCCAGCAGCCCCTGGACTACAACCGGGGAGCTGTTTTTT. Its translation is CASSPWTTTGELFF.